A selection of T cell receptor beta chains follows, all from one sample in a study of immune characterization of retroperitoneal liposarcoma. TCRdb analysed the PCR reads with MiXCR anew, one entry per CDR3 protein. Of over 8,000 distinct CDR3 sequences detected, less than 40% appear once; the ten largest clones hold about a tenth. Sequences were obtained from tumor tissue. These receptors all stem from a female donor with retroperitoneal liposarcoma. Both conserved end residues are trimmed from each CDR3.

V: TRBV6-5
CDR3: ASSEPTGMGETQY

V: TRBV6-1
CDR3: ATRRAARGEQY

V: TRBV7-6
CDR3: ASSLASDRGDEQY

V: TRBV6-6
CDR3: ASSYSGTSPITDTQY

V: TRBV6-5
CDR3: ASSNEQGDEQY

V: TRBV7-2
CDR3: ASSITRGGEAF

V: TRBV12-3/TRBV12-4
CDR3: ASTYDRPNTEAF

V: TRBV12-3/TRBV12-4
CDR3: ASSLSSGDAEQF

V: TRBV7-2
CDR3: ASSPGGQPQH

V: TRBV7-9
CDR3: ASSYRAQSSYEQY

V: TRBV7-2
CDR3: ASSFRSGDYNEQY

V: TRBV6-1
CDR3: ASRLPGLARSTDTQY

V: TRBV7-2
CDR3: ASSPGAGSSYEQY

V: TRBV7-2
CDR3: ASSLAGSTDTQY

V: TRBV12-3/TRBV12-4
CDR3: ASSRARGGTQY

V: TRBV6-1
CDR3: ASGRDWGNSPLH

V: TRBV7-2
CDR3: ASSSSGISYEQY

V: TRBV6-5
CDR3: ASSYLASAAKNIQY

V: TRBV7-2
CDR3: ASSLDSGVYNEQF

V: TRBV6-1
CDR3: ASSTPSRGGRETQY

V: TRBV6-8
CDR3: ASSVRLEGTEAF

V: TRBV11-3
CDR3: AIRGGGDEQF

V: TRBV28
CDR3: ASSFGGPQAEQY

V: TRBV12-5
CDR3: ASGPDRGSYNEQY

V: TRBV10-3
CDR3: AISEPPSGTSSYEQY

V: TRBV7-6
CDR3: ASSLRGSGTDTQY

V: TRBV6-6
CDR3: ASSPGLAGPRGDTQY

V: TRBV7-3
CDR3: ASSPNLAGEQF

V: TRBV12-3/TRBV12-4
CDR3: ASSTSTDTQY

V: TRBV6-1
CDR3: ATMRGRSEQF

V: TRBV11-2
CDR3: ASSRGSSYNEQF

V: TRBV25-1
CDR3: ASSGGRSPGEPYNEQY

V: TRBV7-6
CDR3: ASSLAPGQESSGANVLT

V: TRBV6-1
CDR3: ATIRDSKQETQY

V: TRBV27
CDR3: ASSLNSYNEQF

V: TRBV24-1
CDR3: ATSASGTGSGTQY

V: TRBV7-6
CDR3: ASSLIGAVGLAGESSYNEQF

V: TRBV6-6
CDR3: ASSYSEAVSSYEQY